This TCR beta chain was recovered during a study of cytomegalovirus exposure and HLA in healthy donors. Study in general: A previous analysis identified 100 million to 120 million unique TCR beta sequences derived from around 200 million T cells. Study conclusions and caveats: Per published reports, the classifier diagnosed cytomegalovirus status with high specificity and sensitivity. Cytomegalovirus-associated status was assigned to some 180 TCR beta chains.

Note on this clone: Its target is not known.

Primers: 60 Vbeta forward and 13 Jbeta reverse. Assay: immunoSEQ multiplex PCR; the TCRdb copy retains only in-frame clones and omits some. This table holds some 99,000 clones, around 77% found once. Germline-derived CDR1 and CDR2 are SGHRS and YFSETQ. J gave up 2 bases and V 2 bases, and 5 bases lay outside the gene matches. CDR3 length: 15 residues. This clonotype was obtained from a female donor in good health and CMV-seronegative. Sequencing input: PBMCs. V usage is TRBV5-1 and J usage is TRBJ2-7; 9 bases fit TRBD1. CDR3 in amino acids: CASSFGDRVAYEQYF. CDR3 bases: TGCGCCAGCAGCTTTGGGGACAGGGTGGCCTACGAGCAGTACTTC.